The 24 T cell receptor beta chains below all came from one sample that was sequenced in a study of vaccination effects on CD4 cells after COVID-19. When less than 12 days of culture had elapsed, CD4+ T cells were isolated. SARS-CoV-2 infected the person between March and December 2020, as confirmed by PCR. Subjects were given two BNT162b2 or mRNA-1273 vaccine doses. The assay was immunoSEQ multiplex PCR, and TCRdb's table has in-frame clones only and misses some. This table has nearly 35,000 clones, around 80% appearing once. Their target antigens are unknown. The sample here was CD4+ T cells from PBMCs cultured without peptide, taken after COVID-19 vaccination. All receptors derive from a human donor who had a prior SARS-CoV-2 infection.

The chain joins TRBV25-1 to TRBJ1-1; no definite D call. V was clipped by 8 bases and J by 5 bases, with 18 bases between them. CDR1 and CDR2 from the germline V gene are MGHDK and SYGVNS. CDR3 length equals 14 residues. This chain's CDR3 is CASGGNFWGTEAFF. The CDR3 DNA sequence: TGTGCCAGCGGTGGTAATTTTTGGGGTACTGAAGCTTTCTTT.

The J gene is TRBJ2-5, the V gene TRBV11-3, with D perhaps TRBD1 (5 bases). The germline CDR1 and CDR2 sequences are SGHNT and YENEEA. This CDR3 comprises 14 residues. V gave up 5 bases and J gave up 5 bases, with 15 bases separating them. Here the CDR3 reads CASSPRAMTETQYF. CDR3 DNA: TGTGCCAGCAGCCCCAGGGCAATGACGGAGACCCAGTACTTC. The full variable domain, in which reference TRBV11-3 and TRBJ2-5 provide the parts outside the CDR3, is EAGVVQSPRYKIIEKKQPVAFWCNPISGHNTLYWYLQNLGQGPELLIRYENEEAVDDSQLPKDRFSAERLKGVDSTLKIQPAELGDSAVYLCASSPRAMTETQYFGPGTRLLVL.

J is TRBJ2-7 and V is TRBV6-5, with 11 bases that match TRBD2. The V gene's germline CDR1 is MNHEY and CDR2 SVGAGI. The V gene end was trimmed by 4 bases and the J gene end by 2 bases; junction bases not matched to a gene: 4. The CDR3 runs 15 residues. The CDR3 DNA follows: TGTGCCAGCAGTTTGACGACTAGCGGGGCCTACGAGCAGTACTTC. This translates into CASSLTTSGAYEQYF.

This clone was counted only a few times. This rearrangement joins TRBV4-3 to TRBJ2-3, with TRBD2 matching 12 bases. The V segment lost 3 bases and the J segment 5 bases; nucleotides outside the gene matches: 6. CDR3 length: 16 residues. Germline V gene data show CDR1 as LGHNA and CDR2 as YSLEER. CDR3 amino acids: CASSHRLAGDQDTQYF. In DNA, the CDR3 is TGCGCCAGCAGCCATAGACTAGCGGGAGATCAAGATACGCAGTATTTT.

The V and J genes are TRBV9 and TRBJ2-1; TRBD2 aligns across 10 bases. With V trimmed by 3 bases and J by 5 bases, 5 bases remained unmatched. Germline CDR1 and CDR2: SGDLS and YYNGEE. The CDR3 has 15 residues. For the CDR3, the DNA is TGTGCCAGCAGCGACCGGGGACTAGCGCACAATGAGCAGTTCTTC. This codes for CASSDRGLAHNEQFF.

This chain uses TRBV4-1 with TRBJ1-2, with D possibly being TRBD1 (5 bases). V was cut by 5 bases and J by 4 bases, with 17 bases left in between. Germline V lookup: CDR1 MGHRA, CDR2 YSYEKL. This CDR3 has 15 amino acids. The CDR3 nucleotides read TGCGCCAGCAGCAACCCCTCAGGGTCCCCCTATGGCTACACCTTC. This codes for CASSNPSGSPYGYTF.

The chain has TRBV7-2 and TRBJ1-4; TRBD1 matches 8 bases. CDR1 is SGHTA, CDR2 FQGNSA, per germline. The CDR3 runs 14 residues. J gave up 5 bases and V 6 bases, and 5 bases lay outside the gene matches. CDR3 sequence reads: CASSNGQGNEKLFF. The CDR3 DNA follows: TGTGCCAGCAGTAATGGACAGGGCAATGAAAAACTGTTTTTT.

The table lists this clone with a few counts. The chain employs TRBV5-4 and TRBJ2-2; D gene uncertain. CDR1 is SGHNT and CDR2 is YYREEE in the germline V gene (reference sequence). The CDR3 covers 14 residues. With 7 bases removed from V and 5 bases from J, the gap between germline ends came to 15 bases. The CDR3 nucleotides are TGTGCCAGCTCCCCTCAAGCGAGTACCGGGGAGCTGTTTTTT. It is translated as CASSPQASTGELFF. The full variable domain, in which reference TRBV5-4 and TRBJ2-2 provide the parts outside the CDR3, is ETGVTQSPTHLIKTRGQQVTLRCSSQSGHNTVSWYQQALGQGPQFIFQYYREEENGRGNFPPRFSGLQFPNYSSELNVNALELDDSALYLCASSPQASTGELFFGEGSRLTVL.

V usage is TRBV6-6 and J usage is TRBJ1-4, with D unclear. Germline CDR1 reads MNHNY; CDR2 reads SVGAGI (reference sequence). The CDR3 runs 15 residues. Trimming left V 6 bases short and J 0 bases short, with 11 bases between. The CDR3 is CASSERRPTNEKLFF. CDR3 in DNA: TGTGCCAGCAGCGAGAGGAGACCAACTAATGAAAAACTGTTTTTT.

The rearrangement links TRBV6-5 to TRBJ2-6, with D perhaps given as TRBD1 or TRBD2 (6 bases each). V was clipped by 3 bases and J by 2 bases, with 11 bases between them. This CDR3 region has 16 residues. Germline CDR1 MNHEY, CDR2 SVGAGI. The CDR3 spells CASSYYRGPGANVLTF. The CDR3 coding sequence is TGTGCCAGCAGTTATTATCGGGGGCCTGGGGCCAACGTCCTGACTTTC.

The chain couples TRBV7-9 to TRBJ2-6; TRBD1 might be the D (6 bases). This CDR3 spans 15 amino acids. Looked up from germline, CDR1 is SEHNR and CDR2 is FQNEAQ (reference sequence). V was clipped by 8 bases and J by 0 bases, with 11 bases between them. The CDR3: CASDRTNSGANVLTF. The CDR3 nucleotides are TGTGCCAGCGACAGGACGAACTCTGGGGCCAACGTCCTGACTTTC.

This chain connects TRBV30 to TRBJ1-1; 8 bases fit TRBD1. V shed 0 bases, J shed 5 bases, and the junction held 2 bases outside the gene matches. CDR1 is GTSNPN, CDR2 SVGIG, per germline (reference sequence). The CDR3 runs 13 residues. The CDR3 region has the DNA TGTGCCTGGAGTGTAGACAGGGGAACTGAAGCTTTCTTT. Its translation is CAWSVDRGTEAFF.

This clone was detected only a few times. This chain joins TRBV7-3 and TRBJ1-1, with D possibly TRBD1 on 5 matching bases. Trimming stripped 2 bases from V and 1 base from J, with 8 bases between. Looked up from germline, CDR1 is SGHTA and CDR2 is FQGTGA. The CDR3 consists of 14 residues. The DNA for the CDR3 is TGTGCCAGCAGCTTAGGGACGGGGAACACTGAAGCTTTCTTT. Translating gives CASSLGTGNTEAFF.

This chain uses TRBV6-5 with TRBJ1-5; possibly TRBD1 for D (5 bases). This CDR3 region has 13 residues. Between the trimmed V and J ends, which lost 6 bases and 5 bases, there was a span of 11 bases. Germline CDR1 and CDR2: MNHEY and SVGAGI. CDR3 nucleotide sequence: TGTGCCAGCAGACAGGAAAACTATCAGCCCCAGCATTTT. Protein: CASRQENYQPQHF.

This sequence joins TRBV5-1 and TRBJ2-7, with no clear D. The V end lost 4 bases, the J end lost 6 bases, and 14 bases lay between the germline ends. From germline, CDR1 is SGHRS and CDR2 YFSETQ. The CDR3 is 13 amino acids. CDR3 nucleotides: TGCGCCAGCAGCCAGTCAAGACAAGGCGAGCAGTACTTC. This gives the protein CASSQSRQGEQYF.

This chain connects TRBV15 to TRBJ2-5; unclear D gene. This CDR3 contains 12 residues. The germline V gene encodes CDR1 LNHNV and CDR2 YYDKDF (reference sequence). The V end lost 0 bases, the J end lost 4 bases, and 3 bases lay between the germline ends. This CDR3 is CATSRDRETQYF. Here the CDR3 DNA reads TGTGCCACCAGCAGAGATCGAGAGACCCAGTACTTC.

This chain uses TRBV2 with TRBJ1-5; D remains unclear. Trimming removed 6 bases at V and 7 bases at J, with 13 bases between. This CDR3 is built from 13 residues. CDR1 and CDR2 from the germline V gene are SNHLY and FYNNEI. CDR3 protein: CASSEKGIQPQHF. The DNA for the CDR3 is TGTGCCAGCAGCGAAAAGGGTATACAGCCCCAGCATTTT.

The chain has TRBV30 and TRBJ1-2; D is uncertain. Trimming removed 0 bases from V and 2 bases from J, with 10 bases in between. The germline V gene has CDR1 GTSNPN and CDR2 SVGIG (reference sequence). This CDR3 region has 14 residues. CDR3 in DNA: TGTGCCTGGAGTGTACCGGGGTTGAACTATGGCTACACCTTC. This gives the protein CAWSVPGLNYGYTF.

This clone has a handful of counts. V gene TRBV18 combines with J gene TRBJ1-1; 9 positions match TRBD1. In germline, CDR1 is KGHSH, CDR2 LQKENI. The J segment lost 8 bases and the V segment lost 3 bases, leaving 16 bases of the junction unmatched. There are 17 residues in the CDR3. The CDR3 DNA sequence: TGTGCCAGCTCACCCACACAACAGGGGGCTATTCGTCTGGAAGCTTTCTTT. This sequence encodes CASSPTQQGAIRLEAFF.

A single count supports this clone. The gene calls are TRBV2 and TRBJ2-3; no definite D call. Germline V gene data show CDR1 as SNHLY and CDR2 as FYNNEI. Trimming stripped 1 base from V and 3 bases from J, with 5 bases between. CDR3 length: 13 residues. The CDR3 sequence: CASSEGPTDTQYF. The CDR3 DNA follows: TGTGCCAGCAGTGAAGGCCCAACAGATACGCAGTATTTT.

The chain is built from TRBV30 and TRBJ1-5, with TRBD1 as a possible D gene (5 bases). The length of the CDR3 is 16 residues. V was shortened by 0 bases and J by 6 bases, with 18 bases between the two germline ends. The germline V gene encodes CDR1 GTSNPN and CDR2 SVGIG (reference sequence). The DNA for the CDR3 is TGTGCCTGGAGTGTACGAGGTTGGCAGGGAGGTCAGCCCCAGCATTTT. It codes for CAWSVRGWQGGQPQHF.

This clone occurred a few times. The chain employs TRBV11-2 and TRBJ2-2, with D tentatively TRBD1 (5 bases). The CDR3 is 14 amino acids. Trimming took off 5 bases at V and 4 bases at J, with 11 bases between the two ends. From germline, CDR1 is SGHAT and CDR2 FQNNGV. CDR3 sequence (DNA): TGTGCCAGCAGCGCGATACAGGTCACCGGGGAGCTGTTTTTT. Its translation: CASSAIQVTGELFF.

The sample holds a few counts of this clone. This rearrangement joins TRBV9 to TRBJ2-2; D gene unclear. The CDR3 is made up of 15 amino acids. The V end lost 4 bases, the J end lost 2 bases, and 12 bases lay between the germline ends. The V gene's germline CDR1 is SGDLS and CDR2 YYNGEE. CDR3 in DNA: TGTGCCAGCAGCCCTCGGCTCCGCAACACCGGGGAGCTGTTTTTT. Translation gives CASSPRLRNTGELFF.

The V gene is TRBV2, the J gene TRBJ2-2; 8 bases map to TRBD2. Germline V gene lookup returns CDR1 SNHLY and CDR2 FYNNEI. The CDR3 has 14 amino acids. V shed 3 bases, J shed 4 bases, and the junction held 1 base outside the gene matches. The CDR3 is CASSDGRGTGELFF. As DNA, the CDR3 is TGTGCCAGCAGTGACGGGAGGGGCACCGGGGAGCTGTTTTTT.